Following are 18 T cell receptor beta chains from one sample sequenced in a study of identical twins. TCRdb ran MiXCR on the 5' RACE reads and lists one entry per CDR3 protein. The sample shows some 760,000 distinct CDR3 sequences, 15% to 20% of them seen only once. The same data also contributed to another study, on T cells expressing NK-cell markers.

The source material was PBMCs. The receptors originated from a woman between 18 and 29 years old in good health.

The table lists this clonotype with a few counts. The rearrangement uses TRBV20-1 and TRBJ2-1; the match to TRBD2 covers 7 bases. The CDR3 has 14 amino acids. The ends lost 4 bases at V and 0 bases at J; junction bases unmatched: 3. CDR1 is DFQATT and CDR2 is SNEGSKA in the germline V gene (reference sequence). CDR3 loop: CSATLAASYNEQFF. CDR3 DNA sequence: TGCAGTGCTACCCTAGCGGCCTCCTACAATGAGCAGTTCTTC.

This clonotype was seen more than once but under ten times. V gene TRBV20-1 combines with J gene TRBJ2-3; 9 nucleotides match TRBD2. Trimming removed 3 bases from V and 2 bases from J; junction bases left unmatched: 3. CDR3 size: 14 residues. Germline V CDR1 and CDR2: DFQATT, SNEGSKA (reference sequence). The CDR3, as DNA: TGCAGTGCTAGCCTAGCGGGGTACACAGATACGCAGTATTTT. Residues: CSASLAGYTDTQYF.

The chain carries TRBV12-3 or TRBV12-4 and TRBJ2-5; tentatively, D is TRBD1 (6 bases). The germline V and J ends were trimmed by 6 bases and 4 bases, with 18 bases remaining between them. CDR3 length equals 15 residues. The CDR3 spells CASSPITGSAETQYF. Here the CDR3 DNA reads TGTGCCAGCAGCCCCATCACAGGGTCTGCAGAGACCCAGTACTTC.

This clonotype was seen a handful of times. DNA of the CDR3: TGTGCCAGCTCAAGACAGGATTACGGTCTCCAGCAGTACTTC. Translation: CASSRQDYGLQQYF. The chain joins TRBV18 to TRBJ2-7; D may be TRBD1 (6 bases). There are 14 residues in the CDR3. The germline V gene encodes CDR1 KGHSH and CDR2 LQKENI. Trimming stripped 5 bases from V and 8 bases from J, with 19 bases between.

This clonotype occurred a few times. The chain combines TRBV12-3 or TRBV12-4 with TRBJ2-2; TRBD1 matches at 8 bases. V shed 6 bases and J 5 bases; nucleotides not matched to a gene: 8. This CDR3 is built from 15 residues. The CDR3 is CASSQTGGPTGELFF. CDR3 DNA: TGTGCCAGCAGCCAAACAGGGGGACCAACCGGGGAGCTGTTTTTT.

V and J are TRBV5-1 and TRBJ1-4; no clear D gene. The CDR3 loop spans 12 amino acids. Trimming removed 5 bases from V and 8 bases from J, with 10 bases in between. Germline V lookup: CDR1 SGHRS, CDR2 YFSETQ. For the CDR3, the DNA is TGCGCCAGCAGACTAGAGGGCGAAAAACTGTTTTTT. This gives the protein CASRLEGEKLFF.

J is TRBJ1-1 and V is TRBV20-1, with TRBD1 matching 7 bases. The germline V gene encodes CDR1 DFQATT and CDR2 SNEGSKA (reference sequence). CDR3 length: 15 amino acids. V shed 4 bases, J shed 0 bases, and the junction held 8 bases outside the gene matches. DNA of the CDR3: TGCAGTGCTACGACAGGGAATACGATGAACACTGAAGCTTTCTTT. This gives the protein CSATTGNTMNTEAFF.

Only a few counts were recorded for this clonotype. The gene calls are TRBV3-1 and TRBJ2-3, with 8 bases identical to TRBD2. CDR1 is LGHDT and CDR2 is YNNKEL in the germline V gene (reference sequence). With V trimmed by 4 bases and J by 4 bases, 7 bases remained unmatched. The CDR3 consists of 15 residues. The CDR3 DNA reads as TGTGCCAGCAGCCGTAGCGGGGTTTCAGCAGATACGCAGTATTTT. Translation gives CASSRSGVSADTQYF.

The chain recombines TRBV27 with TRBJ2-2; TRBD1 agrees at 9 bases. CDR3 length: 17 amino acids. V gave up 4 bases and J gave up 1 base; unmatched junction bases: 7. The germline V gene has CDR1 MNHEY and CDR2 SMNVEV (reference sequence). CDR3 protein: CASSWGQGSLNTGELFF. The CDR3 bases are TGTGCCAGCAGTTGGGGACAGGGTTCCTTGAACACCGGGGAGCTGTTTTTT.

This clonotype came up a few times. CDR3: CASFSRTSEQYF. As DNA, the CDR3 is TGTGCCAGCTTCTCCAGGACATCCGAGCAGTACTTC. The J gene is TRBJ2-7, the V gene TRBV6-2 or TRBV6-3; tentative D call: TRBD1 (5 bases). Trimming left V 8 bases short and J 6 bases short, with 14 bases between. CDR1 MNHEY and CDR2 SVGEGT come from the germline V gene. This CDR3 has 12 amino acids.

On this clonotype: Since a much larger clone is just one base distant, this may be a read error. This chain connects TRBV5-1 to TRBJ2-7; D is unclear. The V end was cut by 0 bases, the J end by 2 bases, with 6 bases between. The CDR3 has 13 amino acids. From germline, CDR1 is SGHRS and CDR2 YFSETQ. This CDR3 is CASSLDGAYEQYF. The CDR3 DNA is TGCGCCAGCAGCTTGGACGGAGCCTACGAGCAGTACTTC.

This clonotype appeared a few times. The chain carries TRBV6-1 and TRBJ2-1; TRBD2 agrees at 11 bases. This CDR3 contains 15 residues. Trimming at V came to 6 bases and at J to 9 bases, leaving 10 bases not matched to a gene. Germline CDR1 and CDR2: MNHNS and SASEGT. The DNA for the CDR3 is TGTGCCAGCAGCTCCCCGACTAGCGGGGCTGTTGAGCAGTTCTTC. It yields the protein CASSSPTSGAVEQFF.

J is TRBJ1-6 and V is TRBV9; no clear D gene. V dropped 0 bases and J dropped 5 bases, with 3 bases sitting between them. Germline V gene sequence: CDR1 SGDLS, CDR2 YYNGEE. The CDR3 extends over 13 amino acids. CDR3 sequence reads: CASSVGDNSPLHF. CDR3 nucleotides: TGTGCCAGCAGCGTAGGGGATAATTCACCCCTCCACTTT.

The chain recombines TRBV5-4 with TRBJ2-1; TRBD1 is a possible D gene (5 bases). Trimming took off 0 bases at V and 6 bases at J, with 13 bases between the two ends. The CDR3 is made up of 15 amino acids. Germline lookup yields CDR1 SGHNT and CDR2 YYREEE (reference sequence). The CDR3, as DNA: TGTGCCAGCAGCTTGGAGGGGCGTAAGGCCAATGAGCAGTTCTTC. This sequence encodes CASSLEGRKANEQFF.

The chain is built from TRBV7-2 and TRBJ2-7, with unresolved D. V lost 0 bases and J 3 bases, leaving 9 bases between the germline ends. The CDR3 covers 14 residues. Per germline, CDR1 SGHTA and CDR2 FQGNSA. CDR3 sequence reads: CASSLADRYYEQYF. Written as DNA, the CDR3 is TGTGCCAGCAGCTTAGCGGACCGATACTACGAGCAGTACTTC.

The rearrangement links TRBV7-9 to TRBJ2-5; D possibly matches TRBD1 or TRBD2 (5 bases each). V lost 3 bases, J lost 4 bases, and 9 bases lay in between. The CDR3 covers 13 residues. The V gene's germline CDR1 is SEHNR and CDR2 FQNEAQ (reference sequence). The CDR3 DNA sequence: TGTGCCAGCAGCTTGGGGGTCCCAGAGACCCAGTACTTC. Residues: CASSLGVPETQYF.

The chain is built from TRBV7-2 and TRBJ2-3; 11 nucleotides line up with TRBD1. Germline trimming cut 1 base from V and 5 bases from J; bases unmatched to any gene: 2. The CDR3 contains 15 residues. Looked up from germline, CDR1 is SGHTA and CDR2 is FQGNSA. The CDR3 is CASSLEGTGGDTQYF. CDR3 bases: TGTGCCAGCAGCTTAGAGGGGACAGGGGGAGATACGCAGTATTTT.

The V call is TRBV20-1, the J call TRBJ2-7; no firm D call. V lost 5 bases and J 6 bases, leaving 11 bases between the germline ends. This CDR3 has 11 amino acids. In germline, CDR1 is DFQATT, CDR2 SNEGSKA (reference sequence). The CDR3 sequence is CSAWNLGEQYF. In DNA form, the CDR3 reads TGCAGTGCTTGGAATCTAGGCGAGCAGTACTTC.